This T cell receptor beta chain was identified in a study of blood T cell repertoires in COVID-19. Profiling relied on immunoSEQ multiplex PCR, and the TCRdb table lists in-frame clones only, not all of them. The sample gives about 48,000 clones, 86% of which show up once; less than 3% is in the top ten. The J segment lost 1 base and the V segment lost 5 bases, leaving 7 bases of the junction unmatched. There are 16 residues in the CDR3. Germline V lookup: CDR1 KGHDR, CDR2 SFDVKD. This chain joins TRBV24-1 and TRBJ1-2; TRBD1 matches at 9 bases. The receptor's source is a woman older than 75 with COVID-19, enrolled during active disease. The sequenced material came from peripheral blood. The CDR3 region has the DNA TGTGCCACCAGTGCCGGGACAGGGCTTCTTAACTATGGCTACACCTTC. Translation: CATSAGTGLLNYGYTF.